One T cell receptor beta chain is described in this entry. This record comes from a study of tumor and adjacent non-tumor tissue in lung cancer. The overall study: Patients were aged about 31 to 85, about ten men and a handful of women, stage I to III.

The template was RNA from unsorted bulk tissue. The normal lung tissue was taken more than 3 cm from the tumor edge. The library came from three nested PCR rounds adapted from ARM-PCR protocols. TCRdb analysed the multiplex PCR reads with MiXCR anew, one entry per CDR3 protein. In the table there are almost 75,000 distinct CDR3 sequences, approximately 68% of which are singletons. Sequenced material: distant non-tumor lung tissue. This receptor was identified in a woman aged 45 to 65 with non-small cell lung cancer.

The CDR3 here is CASSSKLTGPYNEQFF. CDR3 in DNA: TGCGCCAGCAGCTCCAAACTAACGGGACCTTACAATGAGCAGTTCTTC. V gene TRBV5-1 combines with J gene TRBJ2-1; the D call may be TRBD1 or TRBD2 (5 bases each). The germline CDR1 and CDR2 sequences are SGHRS and YFSETQ. This CDR3 has 16 residues. V was clipped by 3 bases and J by 4 bases, with 17 bases between them. The full variable domain, in which reference TRBV5-1 and TRBJ2-1 provide the parts outside the CDR3, is KAGVTQTPRYLIKTRGQQVTLSCSPISGHRSVSWYQQTPGQGLQFLFEYFSETQRNKGNFPGRFSGRQFSNSRSEMNVSTLELGDSALYLCASSSKLTGPYNEQFFGPGTRLTVL.